This is a list of T cell receptor beta chains from one sample in a study of graft-versus-host responses after intestinal transplantation. These TCRs are of unknown antigen specificity. Libraries were prepared by immunoSEQ multiplex PCR; TCRdb keeps only in-frame clonotypes and omits some of them. In the table there are about 110,000 clones, roughly nine tenths of which are singletons. The sample consisted of unstimulated CD4+ T cells sorted from spleen or lymph node cells, taken before transplant. The receptors come from a human donor who was the organ donor for an intestinal transplant. The conserved cysteine and the conserved F or W are not part of the CDR3 here.

J,V,CDR3
TRBJ2-3,TRBV7-2,ASSWFTLASTDTQY
TRBJ1-3,TRBV6-6,ASSATGVSGNTIY
TRBJ2-1,TRBV9,ASRSQGGGRHEQF
TRBJ2-5,TRBV28,ASSGLRGEETQY
TRBJ2-3,TRBV2,ASSEASDTQY
TRBJ2-3,TRBV6-5,ASSRQGHTDTQY
TRBJ1-2,TRBV9,ASSVGPGGYGYT
TRBJ1-1,TRBV19,ASSMGGSTEAF
TRBJ2-7,TRBV29-1,SVVTGTSGRSSYEQY
TRBJ1-3,TRBV6-6,ASSYSKGSGNTIY